The 14 T cell receptor beta chains given below trace back to one sample, sequenced in a study of graft-versus-host responses after intestinal transplantation. Profiled with immunoSEQ multiplex PCR; TCRdb holds only in-frame clones, not every one. Of 95,000 to 100,000 clones listed, 86% are singletons. Sequenced here: PBMCs, sampled 255 days after intestinal transplant. These receptors all stem from a human patient who received an intestinal transplant, so some T cells may come from the graft donor.

V and J are TRBV30 and TRBJ2-3, with 13 bases that match TRBD2. Losses at the gene ends were 3 bases for V and 0 bases for J; bases not matched to a gene: 6. Germline values: CDR1 GTSNPN, CDR2 SVGIG (reference sequence). The CDR3 covers 17 residues. The CDR3 sequence: CAWSSGLAGASTDTQYF. The CDR3 DNA sequence: TGTGCCTGGAGCAGTGGACTAGCGGGGGCTAGCACAGATACGCAGTATTTT.

This chain joins TRBV5-6 and TRBJ2-3; 11 positions match TRBD1. V shed 2 bases, J shed 4 bases, and the junction held 12 bases outside the gene matches. Germline CDR1 is SGHDT and CDR2 is YYEEEE. The CDR3 runs to 18 residues. CDR3 sequence (DNA): TGTGCCAGCAGCTTTAATGTCGGACAGGGGGCAGCTGCAGATACGCAGTATTTT. Translated: CASSFNVGQGAAADTQYF.

This chain joins TRBV28 and TRBJ1-2; no clear D gene. V shed 5 bases and J shed 4 bases, with 11 bases lying between them. CDR1 and CDR2 (germline): MDHEN, SYDVKM. The CDR3 has 13 residues. CDR3 sequence reads: CASSPHRLYGYTF. CDR3 DNA sequence: TGTGCCAGCAGTCCCCATCGACTCTATGGCTACACCTTC.

The gene calls are TRBV7-2 and TRBJ1-2; 9 bases align to TRBD1. CDR3 length equals 17 residues. Germline CDR1 SGHTA, CDR2 FQGNSA. The V gene end was trimmed by 1 base and the J gene end by 8 bases; junction bases not matched to a gene: 14. CDR3 nucleotide sequence: TGTGCCAGCAGCTTAGATGGGACAGGGTACCAAAGGGGAGGCTACACCTTC. Protein sequence: CASSLDGTGYQRGGYTF. Variable domain in full (rest from reference TRBV7-2 and TRBJ1-2): GAGVSQSPSNKVTEKGKDVELRCDPISGHTALYWYRQSLGQGLEFLIYFQGNSAPDKSGLPSDRFSAERTGGSVSTLTIQRTQQEDSAVYLCASSLDGTGYQRGGYTFGSGTRLTVV.

The DNA of the CDR3 is TGTGCCAGCAGCCTGGGGCTCTATGGCTACACCTTC. It yields the protein CASSLGLYGYTF. This chain uses TRBV7-9 with TRBJ1-2; D is perhaps TRBD1 (5 bases). CDR1 and CDR2 from the germline V gene are SEHNR and FQNEAQ (reference sequence). This CDR3 comprises 12 residues. V gave up 5 bases and J gave up 4 bases, with 8 bases separating them.

V usage is TRBV18 and J usage is TRBJ2-7; D is ambiguous. Trimming removed 3 bases at V and 2 bases at J, with 8 bases between. The CDR3 contains 13 residues. Germline V gives CDR1 KGHSH, CDR2 LQKENI. This chain's CDR3 is CASSPSLTYEQYF. As DNA, the CDR3 is TGTGCCAGCTCACCGAGTCTAACCTACGAGCAGTACTTC.

The CDR3 loop reads CASSQGFNGKGGLAKNIQYF. DNA for the CDR3: TGTGCCAGCAGCCAAGGGTTTAACGGGAAAGGGGGCCTAGCCAAAAACATTCAGTACTTC. V is TRBV14 and J is TRBJ2-4; 7 bases fit TRBD1. CDR1 SGHDN and CDR2 FVKESK come from the germline V gene. The V segment lost 1 base and the J segment 0 bases; nucleotides outside the gene matches: 15. The CDR3 length is 20 residues.

This rearrangement joins TRBV6-1 to TRBJ1-2, with 7 bases aligning to TRBD1. The CDR3 length is 13 residues. With V trimmed by 5 bases and J by 8 bases, 8 bases remained unmatched. Germline values: CDR1 MNHNS, CDR2 SASEGT. The CDR3 is CASSHRGLRGYTF. The CDR3 DNA is TGTGCCAGCAGTCACAGGGGTTTACGAGGCTACACCTTC.

This rearrangement joins TRBV7-9 to TRBJ1-3; D remains ambiguous. The CDR3 has 14 residues. Trimming shortened V by 5 bases and J by 3 bases, and 11 bases separated the two germline ends. CDR1 and CDR2 (germline): SEHNR, FQNEAQ (reference sequence). CDR3 sequence reads: CASSPLGFGNTIYF. The CDR3 DNA is TGTGCCAGCAGCCCCTTGGGGTTTGGAAACACCATATATTTT. The full variable domain, with the rest looked up from reference TRBV7-9 and TRBJ1-3, is DTGVSQNPRHKITKRGQNVTFRCDPISEHNRLYWYRQTLGQGPEFLTYFQNEAQLEKSRLLSDRFSAERPKGSFSTLEIQRTEQGDSAMYLCASSPLGFGNTIYFGEGSWLTVV.

The V gene is TRBV27, the J gene TRBJ1-4; D is possibly TRBD1 (5 bases). Per germline, CDR1 MNHEY and CDR2 SMNVEV (reference sequence). Trimming stripped 8 bases from V and 0 bases from J, with 13 bases between. The CDR3 totals 15 residues. Here the CDR3 reads CASGGTFATNEKLFF. CDR3 bases: TGTGCCAGCGGGGGTACGTTTGCAACTAATGAAAAACTGTTTTTT.

The chain carries TRBV4-3 and TRBJ1-5; D is possibly TRBD1 (5 bases). The CDR3 spans 17 residues. V was clipped by 0 bases and J by 0 bases, with 12 bases between them. The germline V gene encodes CDR1 LGHNA and CDR2 YSLEER. Here the CDR3 reads CASSQDRGGPSNQPQHF. The CDR3 DNA sequence: TGCGCCAGCAGCCAAGATAGGGGAGGCCCTAGCAATCAGCCCCAGCATTTT.

The J gene is TRBJ1-4, the V gene TRBV5-1; 9 bases map to TRBD1. V gave up 2 bases and J gave up 3 bases; unmatched junction bases: 2. CDR3 length: 15 amino acids. Germline loops: CDR1 SGHRS, CDR2 YFSETQ. This CDR3 reads CASSLQGAANEKLFF. In DNA, the CDR3 is TGCGCCAGCAGCTTACAGGGGGCAGCTAATGAAAAACTGTTTTTT.

The chain carries TRBV5-6 and TRBJ2-7; no definite D call. The V end was cut by 2 bases, the J end by 3 bases, with 3 bases between. This CDR3 contains 11 residues. CDR1 is SGHDT, CDR2 YYEEEE, per germline. CDR3 sequence reads: CASSFNYEQYF. CDR3 DNA sequence: TGTGCCAGCAGCTTCAACTACGAGCAGTACTTC.

The V call is TRBV19, the J call TRBJ2-1; TRBD2 matches 14 bases. V lost 6 bases and J lost 8; bases outside the gene matches: 9. The CDR3 has 16 residues. Germline-derived CDR1 and CDR2 are LNHDA and SQIVND (reference sequence). The CDR3 here is CASSVLTSGRADEQFF. The DNA for the CDR3 is TGTGCCAGTAGCGTCCTGACTAGCGGGAGGGCTGATGAGCAGTTCTTC. Based on the CDR3 plus reference TRBV19 and TRBJ2-1, the full variable domain is DGGITQSPKYLFRKEGQNVTLSCEQNLNHDAMYWYRQDPGQGLRLIYYSQIVNDFQKGDIAEGYSVSREKKESFPLTVTSAQKNPTAFYLCASSVLTSGRADEQFFGPGTRLTVL.